The clone carrying this T cell receptor beta chain was recorded many times. It was RNA transcripts that yielded the amplified TCR beta CDR3 regions. TCR CDR3 underwent first-round RT-PCR with the HTBI primer set. TCRdb processed the multiplex PCR reads anew with MiXCR; each CDR3 protein has one entry. Of 250,000 to 300,000 distinct CDR3 sequences listed, approximately 12% are singletons. This sample was taken from a study of T cells in Graves' hyperthyroidism and ophthalmopathy. The germline V gene has CDR1 DFQATT and CDR2 SNEGSKA (reference sequence). The CDR3 length is 11 residues. The V end lost 6 bases, the J end lost 6 bases, and 10 bases lay between the germline ends.

The chain joins TRBV20-1 to TRBJ2-3; D gene unclear. The sample consisted of blood. The sequence was collected from a woman aged 30 to 39 with Graves' hyperthyroidism that later progressed to Graves' ophthalmopathy. The CDR3 bases are TGCAGTGCCCCCTCCAGGGATACGCAGTATTTT. Translated: CSAPSRDTQYF.